This section outlines one T cell receptor (beta chain) sequence together with its context. The target antigen is unknown. This sample is drawn from a study of vaccination and CD4 T cells after COVID-19. Treatment given: roughly ten-day PBMC culture with coronavirus spike peptide pools or control peptides (ViraFEST assay). Gathering of the CD4+ T cells, from the unexposed donor, took place before the COVID-19 pandemic (2011-2018). The CDR3 is made up of 12 amino acids. CDR1 DFQATT and CDR2 SNEGSKA come from the germline V gene (reference sequence). Trimming removed 2 bases at V and 3 bases at J, with 5 bases between. The Oncomine TCR Beta short-read assay generated sequence data from the DNA of cultured CD4+ T cells. From the PCR reads, TCRdb called clonotypes with MiXCR, one entry per CDR3 protein. The table includes more than 6,000 distinct CDR3 sequences, about 44% detected once.

Sequenced input: CD4+ T cells from blood, cultured in vitro. The receptor was isolated from a human donor in good health. V and J are TRBV20-1 and TRBJ2-1; D remains ambiguous. DNA for the CDR3: TGCAGTGCTAGACTGAGCTACAATGAGCAGTTCTTC. Translating it yields CSARLSYNEQFF.